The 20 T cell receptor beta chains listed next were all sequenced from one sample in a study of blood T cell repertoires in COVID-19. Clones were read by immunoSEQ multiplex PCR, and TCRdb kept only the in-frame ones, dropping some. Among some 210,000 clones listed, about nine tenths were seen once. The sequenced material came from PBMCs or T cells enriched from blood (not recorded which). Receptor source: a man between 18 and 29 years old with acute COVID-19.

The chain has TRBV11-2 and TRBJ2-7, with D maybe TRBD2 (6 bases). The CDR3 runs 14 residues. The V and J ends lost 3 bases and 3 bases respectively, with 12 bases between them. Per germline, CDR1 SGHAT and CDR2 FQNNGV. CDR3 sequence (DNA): TGTGCCAGCAGCTTTGGCGGGGCTAACTACGAGCAGTACTTC. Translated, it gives CASSFGGANYEQYF.

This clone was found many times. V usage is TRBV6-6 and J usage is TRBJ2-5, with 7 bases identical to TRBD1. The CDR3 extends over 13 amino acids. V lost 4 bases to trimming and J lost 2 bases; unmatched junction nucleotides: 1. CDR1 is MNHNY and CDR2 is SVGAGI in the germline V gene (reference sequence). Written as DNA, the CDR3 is TGTGCCAGCAGTTCGGGACAGCAAGAGACCCAGTACTTC. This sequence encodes CASSSGQQETQYF.

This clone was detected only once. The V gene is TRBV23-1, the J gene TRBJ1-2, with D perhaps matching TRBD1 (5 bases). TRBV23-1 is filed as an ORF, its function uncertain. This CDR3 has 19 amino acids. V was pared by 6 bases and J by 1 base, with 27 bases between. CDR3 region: CASSLRWRQRAQDNYGYTF. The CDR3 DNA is TGCGCCAGCAGCCTCCGTTGGCGACAGCGCGCCCAAGATAACTATGGCTACACCTTC.

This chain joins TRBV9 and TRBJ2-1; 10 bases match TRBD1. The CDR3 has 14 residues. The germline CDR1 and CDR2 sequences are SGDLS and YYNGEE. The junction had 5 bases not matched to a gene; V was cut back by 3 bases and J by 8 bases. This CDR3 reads CASSAMTGGDEQFF. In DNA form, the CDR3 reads TGTGCCAGCAGCGCCATGACAGGGGGCGATGAGCAGTTCTTC.

DNA of the CDR3: TGTGCCAGCAGTTTTTCGGGCGGGAGCACAGATACGCAGTATTTT. Translating gives CASSFSGGSTDTQYF. The chain employs TRBV28 and TRBJ2-3; tentative D call: TRBD2 (5 bases). Germline CDR1 is MDHEN and CDR2 is SYDVKM. Trimming shortened V by 3 bases and J by 0 bases, and 10 bases separated the two germline ends. CDR3 size: 15 residues.

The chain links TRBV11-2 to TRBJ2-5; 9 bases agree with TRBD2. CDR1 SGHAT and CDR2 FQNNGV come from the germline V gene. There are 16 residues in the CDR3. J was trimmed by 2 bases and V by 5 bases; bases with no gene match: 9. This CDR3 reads CASSHPFLAGQETQYF. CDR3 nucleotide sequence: TGTGCCAGCAGCCACCCATTTCTAGCGGGGCAAGAGACCCAGTACTTC. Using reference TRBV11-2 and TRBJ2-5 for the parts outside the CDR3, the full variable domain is EAGVAQSPRYKIIEKRQSVAFWCNPISGHATLYWYQQILGQGPKLLIQFQNNGVVDDSQLPKDRFSAERLKGVDSTLKIQPAKLEDSAVYLCASSHPFLAGQETQYFGPGTRLLVL.

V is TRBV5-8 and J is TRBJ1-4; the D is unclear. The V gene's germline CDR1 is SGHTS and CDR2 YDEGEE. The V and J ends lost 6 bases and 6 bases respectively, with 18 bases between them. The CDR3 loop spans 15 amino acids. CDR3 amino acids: CASTEPPGQDEKLFF. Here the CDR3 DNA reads TGTGCCAGCACCGAACCCCCTGGCCAGGATGAAAAACTGTTTTTT.

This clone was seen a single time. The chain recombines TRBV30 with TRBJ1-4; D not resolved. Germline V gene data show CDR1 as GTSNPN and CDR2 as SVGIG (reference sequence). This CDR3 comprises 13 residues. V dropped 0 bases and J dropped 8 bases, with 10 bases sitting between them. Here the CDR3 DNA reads TGTGCCTGGAGTGTTGGAGAGAGGGAAAAACTGTTTTTT. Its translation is CAWSVGEREKLFF. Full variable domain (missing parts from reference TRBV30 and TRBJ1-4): SQTIHQWPATLVQPVGSPLSLECTVEGTSNPNLYWYRQAAGRGLQLLFYSVGIGQISSEVPQNLSASRPQDRQFILSSKKLLLSDSGFYLCAWSVGEREKLFFGSGTQLSVL.

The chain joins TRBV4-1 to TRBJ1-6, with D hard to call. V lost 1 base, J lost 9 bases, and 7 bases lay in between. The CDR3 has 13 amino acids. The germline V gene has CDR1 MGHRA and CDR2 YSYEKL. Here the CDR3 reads CASSQVFLSPLHF. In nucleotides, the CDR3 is TGCGCCAGCAGCCAAGTTTTCCTTTCACCCCTCCACTTT.

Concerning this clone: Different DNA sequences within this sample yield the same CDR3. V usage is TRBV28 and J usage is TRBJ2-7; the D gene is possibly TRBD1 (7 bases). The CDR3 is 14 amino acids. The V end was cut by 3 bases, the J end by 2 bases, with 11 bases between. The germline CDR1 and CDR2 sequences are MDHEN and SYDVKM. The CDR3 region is CASSFFRGAYEQYF. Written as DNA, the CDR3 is TGTGCCAGCAGTTTCTTCAGGGGGGCCTACGAGCAGTACTTC. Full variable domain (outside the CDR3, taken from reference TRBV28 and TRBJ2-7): DVKVTQSSRYLVKRTGEKVFLECVQDMDHENMFWYRQDPGLGLRLIYFSYDVKMKEKGDIPEGYSVSREKKERFSLILESASTNQTSMYLCASSFFRGAYEQYFGPGTRLTVT.

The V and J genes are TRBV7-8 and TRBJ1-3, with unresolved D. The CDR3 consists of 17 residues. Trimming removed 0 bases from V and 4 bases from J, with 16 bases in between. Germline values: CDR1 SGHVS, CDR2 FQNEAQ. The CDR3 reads CASSLASLSEEGNTIYF. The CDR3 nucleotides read TGTGCCAGCAGCTTAGCGAGTTTGAGCGAGGAAGGAAACACCATATATTTT.

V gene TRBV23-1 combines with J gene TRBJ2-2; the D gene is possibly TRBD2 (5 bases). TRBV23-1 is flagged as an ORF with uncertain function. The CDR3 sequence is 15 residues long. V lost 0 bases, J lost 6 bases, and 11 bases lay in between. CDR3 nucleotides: TGCGCCAGCAGTCAATCCGGGGAGATGGCCGGGGAGCTGTTTTTT. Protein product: CASSQSGEMAGELFF.

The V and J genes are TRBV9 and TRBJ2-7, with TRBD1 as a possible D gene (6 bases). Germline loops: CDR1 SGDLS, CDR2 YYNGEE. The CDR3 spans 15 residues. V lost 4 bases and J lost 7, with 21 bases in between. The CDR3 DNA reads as TGTGCCAGCAGCCCCAGGGGAGCAGGGGTGAGTGAGCAGTACTTC. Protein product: CASSPRGAGVSEQYF.

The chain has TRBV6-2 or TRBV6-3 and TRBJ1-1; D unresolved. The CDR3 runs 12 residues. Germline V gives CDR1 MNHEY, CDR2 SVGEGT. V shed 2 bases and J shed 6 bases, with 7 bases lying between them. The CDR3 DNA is TGTGCCAGCAGTTACAATTTCGCTGAAGCTTTCTTT. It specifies CASSYNFAEAFF.

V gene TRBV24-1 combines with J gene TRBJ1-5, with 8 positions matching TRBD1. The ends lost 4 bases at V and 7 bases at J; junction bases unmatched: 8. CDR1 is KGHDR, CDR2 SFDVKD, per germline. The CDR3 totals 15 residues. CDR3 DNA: TGTGCCACCAGTGAAGCCGGGACAGGCCCCCAGCCCCAGCATTTT. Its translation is CATSEAGTGPQPQHF.

Here the CDR3 reads CASGSGQGRNTIYF. CDR3 coding DNA: TGTGCTAGTGGTTCGGGACAGGGGAGAAACACCATATATTTT. The genes are TRBV12-5 and TRBJ1-3, with 10 bases identical to TRBD1. Germline assignment: CDR1 LGHNT and CDR2 FRNRAP. V lost 4 bases, J lost 5 bases, and 2 bases stayed unmatched. The CDR3 spans 14 residues.

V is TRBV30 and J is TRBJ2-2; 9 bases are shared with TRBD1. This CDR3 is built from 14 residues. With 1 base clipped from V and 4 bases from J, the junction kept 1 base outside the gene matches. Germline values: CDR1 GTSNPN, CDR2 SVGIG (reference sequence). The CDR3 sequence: CAWSGTGATGELFF. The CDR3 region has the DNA TGTGCCTGGAGTGGGACAGGGGCCACCGGGGAGCTGTTTTTT.

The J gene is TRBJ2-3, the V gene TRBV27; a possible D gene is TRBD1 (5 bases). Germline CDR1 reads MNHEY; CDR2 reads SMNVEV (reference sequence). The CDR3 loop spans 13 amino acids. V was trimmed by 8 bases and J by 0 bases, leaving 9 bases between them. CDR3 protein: CASGATSTDTQYF. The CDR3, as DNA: TGTGCCAGCGGGGCCACTAGCACAGATACGCAGTATTTT.

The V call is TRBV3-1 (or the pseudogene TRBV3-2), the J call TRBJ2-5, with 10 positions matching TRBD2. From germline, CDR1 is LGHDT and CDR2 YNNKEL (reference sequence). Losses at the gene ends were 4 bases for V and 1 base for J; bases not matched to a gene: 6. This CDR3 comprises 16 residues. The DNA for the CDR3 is TGTGCCAGCAGCCCCTCTAGCGGGAGAGCCCAAGAGACCCAGTACTTC. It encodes CASSPSSGRAQETQYF.

This chain's CDR3 is CASSYGQGLHF. The CDR3, as DNA: TGTGCCAGCAGTTACGGTCAGGGCCTGCATTTT. V is TRBV6-2 or TRBV6-3 and J is TRBJ1-5; tentative D call: TRBD1 (5 bases). Germline loops: CDR1 MNHEY, CDR2 SVGEGT. The CDR3 contains 11 residues. The ends were cut back, 2 bases at V and 15 bases at J, with 11 bases in the middle.